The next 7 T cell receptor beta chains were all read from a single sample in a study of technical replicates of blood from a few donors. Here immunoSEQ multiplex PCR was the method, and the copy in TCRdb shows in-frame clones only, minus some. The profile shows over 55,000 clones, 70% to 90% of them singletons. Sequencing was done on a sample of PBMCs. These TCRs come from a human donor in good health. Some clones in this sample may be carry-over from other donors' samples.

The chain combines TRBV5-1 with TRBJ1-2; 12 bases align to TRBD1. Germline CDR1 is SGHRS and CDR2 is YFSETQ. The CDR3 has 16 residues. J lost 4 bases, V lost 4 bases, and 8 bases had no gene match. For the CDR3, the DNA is TGCGCCAGCAGCGCCGACGGGACAGGGGGCGGCTATGGCTACACCTTC. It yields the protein CASSADGTGGGYGYTF.

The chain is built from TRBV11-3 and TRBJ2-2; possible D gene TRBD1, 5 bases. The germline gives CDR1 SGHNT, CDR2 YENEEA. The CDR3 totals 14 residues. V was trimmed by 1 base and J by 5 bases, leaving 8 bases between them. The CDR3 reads CASSLGQITGELFF. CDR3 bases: TGTGCCAGCAGCTTAGGACAGATTACCGGGGAGCTGTTTTTT.

The CDR3 loop reads CASSMGGLAGVGEQFF. CDR3 sequence (DNA): TGTGCCAGCAGCATGGGGGGACTAGCGGGAGTTGGTGAGCAGTTCTTC. The chain combines TRBV5-4 with TRBJ2-1; the match to TRBD2 covers 14 bases. The CDR3 is made up of 16 amino acids. Per the germline V gene, CDR1 is SGHNT and CDR2 is YYREEE (reference sequence). The J segment lost 9 bases and the V segment lost 4 bases, leaving 9 bases of the junction unmatched. Supplemented by reference TRBV5-4 and TRBJ2-1, the full variable domain reads ETGVTQSPTHLIKTRGQQVTLRCSSQSGHNTVSWYQQALGQGPQFIFQYYREEENGRGNFPPRFSGLQFPNYSSELNVNALELDDSALYLCASSMGGLAGVGEQFFGPGTRLTVL.

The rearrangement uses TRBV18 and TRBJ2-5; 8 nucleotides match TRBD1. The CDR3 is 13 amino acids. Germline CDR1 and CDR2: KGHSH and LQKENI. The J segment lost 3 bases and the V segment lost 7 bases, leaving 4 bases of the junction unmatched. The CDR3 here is CASWPGGEETQYF. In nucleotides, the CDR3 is TGTGCCAGCTGGCCAGGGGGCGAAGAGACCCAGTACTTC.

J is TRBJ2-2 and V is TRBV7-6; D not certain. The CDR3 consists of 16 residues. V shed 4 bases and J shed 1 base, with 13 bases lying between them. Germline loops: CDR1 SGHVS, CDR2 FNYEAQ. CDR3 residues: CASSSIDSLNTGELFF. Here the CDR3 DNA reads TGTGCCAGCAGCTCCATTGACTCCCTGAACACCGGGGAGCTGTTTTTT. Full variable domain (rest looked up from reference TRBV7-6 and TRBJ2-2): GAGVSQSPRYKVTKRGQDVALRCDPISGHVSLYWYRQALGQGPEFLTYFNYEAQQDKSGLPNDRFSAERPEGSISTLTIQRTEQRDSAMYRCASSSIDSLNTGELFFGEGSRLTVL.

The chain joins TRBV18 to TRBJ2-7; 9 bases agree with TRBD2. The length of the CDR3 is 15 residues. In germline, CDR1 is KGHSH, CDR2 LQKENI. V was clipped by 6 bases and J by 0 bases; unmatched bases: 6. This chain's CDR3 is CASSPLAGNSYEQYF. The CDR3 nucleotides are TGTGCCAGCTCCCCTCTAGCGGGAAACTCCTACGAGCAGTACTTC.

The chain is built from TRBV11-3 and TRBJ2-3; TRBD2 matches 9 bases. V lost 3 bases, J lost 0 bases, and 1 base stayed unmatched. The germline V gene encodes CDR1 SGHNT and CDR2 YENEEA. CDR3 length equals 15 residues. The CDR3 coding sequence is TGTGCCAGCAGCTTCGGACTAGCGAGCACAGATACGCAGTATTTT. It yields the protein CASSFGLASTDTQYF.